This TCR beta chain was retrieved from a study of CD8+ T cells in alopecia areata. Background on the study: Treated individuals took tofacitinib by mouth, 5 to 10 mg twice daily.

Remarks on this clone: As yet, its antigen is unknown. The junction departs from germline at one end; a sequencing error may be responsible.

Treatment reported: oral pan-JAK inhibitor, 5-10 mg twice daily. Study conclusions and caveats: In lesional scalp, particularly from alopecia totalis/universalis, clonality was higher than in normal scalp. Tofacitinib did not eliminate many expanded lesional clones from scalp or blood.

The CDR3 runs 14 residues. The germline V gene has CDR1 GTSNPN and CDR2 SVGIG (reference sequence). RNA extraction and reverse transcription yielded cDNA as sequencing template. Assay: immunoSEQ multiplex PCR; the TCRdb copy retains only in-frame clones and omits some. The repertoire includes around 300,000 clones, over 45% of them detected once, and 0.75% to 0.95% sits in the top ten. The specimen comprised CD4+ T cells sorted from blood, sampled at week 52, from a patient treated with tofacitinib. The sequence was collected from a human donor with alopecia areata. The chain uses TRBV30 and TRBJ1-1; no definite D call. CDR3 region: CAWSVLRWNSEAFF. CDR3 DNA sequence: TGTGCCTGGAGTGTACTTAGGTGGAACAGTGAAGCTTTCTTT.